This T cell receptor (beta chain) was captured by sequencing in a study of CD8+ T cells in alopecia areata. RNA, once extracted, was reverse transcribed into cDNA for use as the sequencing template. The table came from immunoSEQ multiplex PCR; TCRdb's copy has only in-frame clones and leaves some out. This table has approximately 150,000 clones, approximately 50% appearing once. This CDR3 has 17 amino acids. V dropped 2 bases and J dropped 3; count of bases not matched to a gene: 9. Germline V lookup: CDR1 SGHRS, CDR2 YFSETQ. Worth noting for this clone: Its antigen is still unknown.

Study-wide results and limits: Scalp data also include sequences from resident alphabeta T cells of normal skin.

The chain uses TRBV5-1 and TRBJ2-5; 11 bases match TRBD1. The receptor was isolated from a human donor with alopecia areata. Source material: CD4+ T cells sorted from blood. This CDR3 reads CASSFDGQGAREETQYF. For the CDR3, the DNA is TGCGCCAGCAGCTTCGACGGACAGGGGGCGCGGGAAGAGACCCAGTACTTC.